This is a list of T cell receptor beta chains from one sample in a study of beta chain features in type 1 diabetes. Here immunoSEQ multiplex PCR was the method, and the copy in TCRdb shows in-frame clones only, minus some. This table holds 100,000 to 150,000 clones, around 9% found once. Input material: central memory CD4+ T cells from blood. Every receptor here comes from a man aged 30 to 45 with type 1 diabetes. CDR3s include the opening cysteine and the closing phenylalanine or tryptophan. A D gene is named only where the DNA matches it firmly. The size entry is marked missing in some rows and otherwise reads once, few, many or a size class.

J gene | D gene | V gene | clone size | CDR3 protein | CDR3 DNA
TRBJ1-2 | . | TRBV4-1 | few | CASSQDRSDPYGYTF | TGCGCCAGCAGCCAAGATCGCAGTGATCCATATGGCTACACCTTC
TRBJ1-5 | . | TRBV7-8 | few | CASSLSPQYNQPQHF | TGTGCCAGCAGCTTATCTCCCCAGTATAATCAGCCCCAGCATTTT
TRBJ1-5 | . | TRBV7-2 | . | CASTMENQPQHF | TGTGCCAGCACCATGGAGAATCAGCCCCAGCATTTT
TRBJ1-6 | . | TRBV11-1 | . | CASSLARNSPLHF | TGTGCCAGCAGCTTAGCGAGGAATTCACCCCTCCACTTT
TRBJ2-3 | TRBD2 | TRBV5-4 | few | CASSLGSGGPTDTQYF | TGTGCCAGCAGCTTAGGTAGCGGGGGCCCCACAGATACGCAGTATTTT
TRBJ2-1 | TRBD2 | TRBV2 | . | CASSASGGHNEQFF | TGTGCCAGCAGTGCTAGCGGGGGCCACAATGAGCAGTTCTTC
TRBJ2-2 | TRBD2 | TRBV29-1 | . | CSVVAGATGELFF | TGCAGCGTGGTAGCGGGGGCAACCGGGGAGCTGTTTTTT
TRBJ1-1 | TRBD1 | TRBV28 | few | CASTGGTGPNTEAFF | TGTGCCAGCACAGGGGGGACAGGACCGAACACTGAAGCTTTCTTT
TRBJ2-3 | . | TRBV7-2 | few | CASSLMLVGTDTQYF | TGTGCCAGCAGCTTAATGCTAGTTGGCACAGATACGCAGTATTTT
TRBJ2-1 | TRBD1 | TRBV19 | many | CASSSRGQGSNEQFF | TGTGCCAGTAGTTCTCGGGGACAGGGAAGCAATGAGCAGTTCTTC
TRBJ2-3 | . | TRBV7-2 | few | CASSLRNRRSTDTQYF | TGTGCCAGCAGCTTACGGAACAGACGGAGCACAGATACGCAGTATTTT
TRBJ1-1 | . | TRBV5-1 | few | CASSGDGAGQAFF | TGCGCCAGCAGCGGGGATGGGGCCGGTCAAGCTTTCTTT
TRBJ2-1 | TRBD2 | TRBV7-2 | few | CASHPGLASNEQFF | TGTGCCAGTCACCCGGGACTAGCTTCCAATGAGCAGTTCTTC
TRBJ2-1 | . | TRBV30 | few | CAWSFRAGRGQFF | TGTGCCTGGAGTTTTCGGGCGGGGCGTGGGCAGTTCTTC
TRBJ2-7 | . | TRBV6-1 | few | CASLDSLNYEQYF | TGTGCCAGCCTTGACAGCCTTAATTACGAGCAGTACTTC
TRBJ2-3 | TRBD2 | TRBV2 | few | CASSDGTSGGETQYF | TGTGCCAGCAGTGACGGGACTAGCGGGGGCGAAACGCAGTATTTT
TRBJ2-1 | . | TRBV4-3 | . | CASSQGQDEQFF | TGCGCCAGCAGCCAAGGACAGGATGAGCAGTTCTTC
TRBJ1-5 | TRBD1 | TRBV7-8 | . | CASSLRGGQGIYSNQPQHF | TGTGCCAGCAGCTTACGAGGGGGACAGGGGATCTATAGCAATCAGCCCCAGCATTTT
TRBJ1-2 | TRBD1 | TRBV7-3 | . | CASSGRDRQGYGYTF | TGTGCCAGCAGCGGTCGGGACAGGCAGGGATATGGCTACACCTTC
TRBJ2-7 | TRBD2 | TRBV7-6 | . | CASSLTSGGSYEQYF | TGTGCCAGCAGCTTAACTAGCGGGGGCTCCTACGAGCAGTACTTC
TRBJ2-3 | . | TRBV29-1 | few | CSVEGGTGTDTQYF | TGCAGCGTTGAAGGGGGGACTGGCACAGATACGCAGTATTTT
TRBJ2-2 | . | TRBV18 | . | CASSALGAPDSGELFF | TGTGCCAGCTCGGCCTTAGGGGCACCGGATTCCGGGGAGCTGTTTTTT
TRBJ2-5 | TRBD2 | TRBV4-2 | few | CASSQAGGGETQYF | TGTGCCAGCAGCCAAGCCGGGGGGGGTGAGACCCAGTACTTC
TRBJ2-1 | TRBD1 | TRBV2 | few | CASSLDRAYNEQFF | TGTGCCAGCAGTTTAGACAGGGCCTACAATGAGCAGTTCTTC
TRBJ2-7 | . | TRBV7-2 | . | CASSLQGYEQYF | TGTGCCAGCAGCTTACAGGGGTACGAGCAGTACTTC
TRBJ1-1 | . | TRBV25-1 | . | CASSEAGENTEAFF | TGTGCCAGCAGTGAGGCAGGGGAAAACACTGAAGCTTTCTTT
TRBJ2-7 | TRBD1 | TRBV9 | . | CASSVDDRGGYEQYF | TGTGCCAGCAGCGTAGACGACAGGGGGGGCTACGAGCAGTACTTC
TRBJ2-6 | TRBD1 | TRBV5-1 | few | CASSLEGTVFSGANVLTF | TGCGCCAGCAGCTTGGAAGGGACAGTATTCTCTGGGGCCAACGTCCTGACTTTC
TRBJ1-1 | . | TRBV29-1 | many | CSAQTGMNTEAFF | TGCAGCGCCCAGACGGGAATGAACACTGAAGCTTTCTTT
TRBJ1-2 | . | TRBV4-3 | . | CASSQDRQALYGYTF | TGCGCCAGCAGCCAAGATCGGCAGGCACTTTATGGCTACACCTTC
TRBJ2-1 | TRBD1 | TRBV29-1 | few | CSVGGGTGGRDEQFF | TGCAGCGTCGGGGGGGGGACAGGGGGCCGAGATGAGCAGTTCTTC